The subject of this entry is one T cell receptor (beta chain). Its target is not known. The data belong to a study of blood T cells in healthy people across ages. Germline lookup yields CDR1 SGDLS and CDR2 YYNGEE. The length of the CDR3 is 15 residues. V shed 2 bases and J shed 4 bases, with 15 bases lying between them. A J-beta primer mix and a sample-barcoded 5' primer were used in a second PCR of roughly 7 to 12 cycles. TCRdb independently ran MiXCR on the 5' RACE reads; one entry per CDR3 protein. The repertoire includes 1.5 million to 2 million distinct CDR3 sequences, roughly 27% of them detected once, and 7.7% sits in the top ten. Researchers collected 7.5 to 10 milliliters of peripheral blood from every single donor. Regarding the study as a whole: When one million T cells were used, diversity estimates were thought to be underestimates. A greater number of naive CD4+ cells and higher diversity distinguished long-lived donors from aged donors.

The chain combines TRBV9 with TRBJ2-5; D ambiguous. The receptor comes from a woman under 40 in good health. Sequencing input: blood. CDR3 sequence: CASSVFGRLGETQYF. CDR3 in DNA: TGTGCCAGCAGCGTCTTCGGACGGCTCGGAGAGACCCAGTACTTC.